Sequencing of this TCR beta chain was carried out in a study of cytomegalovirus exposure and HLA in healthy donors. Study-level findings and limits: Presence/absence results assume similar sequencing depth per donor, which may not hold. A later analysis reportedly identified an Asian-associated ancestry cluster as carrying fewer N-insertions than the approximately 670-donor mean.

The length of the CDR3 is 12 residues. CDR1 and CDR2 from the germline V gene are LNHDA and SQIVND (reference sequence). The trim removed 9 bases at V and 9 bases at J, leaving 8 bases unmatched. Vbeta (60) and Jbeta (13) primers were used in the PCR. The data were produced by immunoSEQ multiplex PCR, yet TCRdb's version contains in-frame clones alone and is incomplete. This sample has 100,000 to 150,000 clones; over 70% occur once, and the top ten carry 3.5% to 4.5%. Comments on this clone: No antigen is known for it.

Specimen: PBMCs. This receptor was identified in a man aged 18 to 30 in good health and CMV-seropositive. The chain is built from TRBV19 and TRBJ1-5; 7 bases are shared with TRBD1. The CDR3 region is CASANRGSPQHF. CDR3 sequence (DNA): TGTGCCAGCGCGAACAGGGGTTCGCCCCAGCATTTT.